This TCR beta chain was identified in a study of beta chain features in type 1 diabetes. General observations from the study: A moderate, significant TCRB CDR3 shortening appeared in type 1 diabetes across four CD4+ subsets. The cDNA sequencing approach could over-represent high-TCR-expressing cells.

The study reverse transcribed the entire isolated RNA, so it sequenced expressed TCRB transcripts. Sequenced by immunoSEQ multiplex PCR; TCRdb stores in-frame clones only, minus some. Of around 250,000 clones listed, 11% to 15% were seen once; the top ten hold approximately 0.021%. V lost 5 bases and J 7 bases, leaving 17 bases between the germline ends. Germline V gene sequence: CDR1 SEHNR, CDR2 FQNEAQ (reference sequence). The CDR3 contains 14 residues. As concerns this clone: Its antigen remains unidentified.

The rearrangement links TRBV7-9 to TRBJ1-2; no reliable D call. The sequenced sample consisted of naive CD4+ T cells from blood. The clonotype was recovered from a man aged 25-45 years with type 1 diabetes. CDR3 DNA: TGTGCCAGCAGCCCCCGGGAAACATGGGGTGGCTACACCTTC. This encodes CASSPRETWGGYTF.